The source of this TCR beta chain is a study of blood T cells in healthy people across ages. Study as a whole: With template switching, about one barcoded beta molecule was captured per two T cells.

About this clonotype itself: Its antigen remains unidentified.

The use of a sample-barcoded 5' primer and a J-beta primer mix characterized a second PCR of about 7 to 12 cycles. MiXCR, applied by TCRdb to the 5' RACE reads, yields one record per CDR3 protein. This repertoire shows about 1,400,000 distinct CDR3 sequences, 55% to 75% found once; its top ten account for 6.5% to 8.5%. Study-wide points: Lack of knowledge of donor CMV status possibly confounded expanded clonotype changes. From one million sequenced T cells, diversity estimates were lower bounds. Aged donors had fewer naive CD4+ cells and lower diversity than long-lived donors.

Germline V gene data show CDR1 as MGHRA and CDR2 as YSYEKL. V lost 0 bases to trimming and J lost 6 bases; unmatched junction nucleotides: 10. This CDR3 has 17 amino acids. The specimen sequenced was blood. This TCR derives from a man aged 18 to 30 in good health. V is TRBV4-1 and J is TRBJ1-5; 8 nucleotides agree with TRBD1. CDR3 amino acids: CASSQDRAGGLIQPQHF. CDR3 DNA: TGCGCCAGCAGCCAAGATCGCGCAGGGGGCTTAATTCAGCCCCAGCATTTT.